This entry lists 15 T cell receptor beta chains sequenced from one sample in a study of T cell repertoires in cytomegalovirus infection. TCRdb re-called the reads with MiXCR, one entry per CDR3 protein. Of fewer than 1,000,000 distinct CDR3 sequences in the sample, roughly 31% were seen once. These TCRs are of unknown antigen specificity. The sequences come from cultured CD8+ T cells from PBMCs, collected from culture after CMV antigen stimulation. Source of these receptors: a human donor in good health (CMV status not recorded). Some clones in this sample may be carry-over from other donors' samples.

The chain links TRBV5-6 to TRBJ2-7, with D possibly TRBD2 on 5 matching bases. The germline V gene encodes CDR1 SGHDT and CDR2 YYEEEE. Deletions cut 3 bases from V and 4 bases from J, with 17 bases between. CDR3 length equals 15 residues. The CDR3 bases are TGTGCCAGCAGCTACGGACTCACAACCCTATACGAGCAGTACTTC. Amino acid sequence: CASSYGLTTLYEQYF.

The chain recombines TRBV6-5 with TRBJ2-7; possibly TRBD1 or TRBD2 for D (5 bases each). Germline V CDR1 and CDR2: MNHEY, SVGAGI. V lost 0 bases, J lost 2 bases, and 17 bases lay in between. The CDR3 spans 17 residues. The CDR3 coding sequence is TGTGCCAGCAGTTACTCTCCTACAGGCCGGGAACCCTACGAGCAGTACTTC. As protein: CASSYSPTGREPYEQYF.

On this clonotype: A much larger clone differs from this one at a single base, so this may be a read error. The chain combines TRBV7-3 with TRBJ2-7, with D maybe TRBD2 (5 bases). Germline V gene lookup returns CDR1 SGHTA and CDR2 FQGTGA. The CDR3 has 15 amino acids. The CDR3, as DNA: TGTACCAGCAGCTTAGGGCGGACTGATCCCTACGAGCAGTACTTC. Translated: CTSSLGRTDPYEQYF.

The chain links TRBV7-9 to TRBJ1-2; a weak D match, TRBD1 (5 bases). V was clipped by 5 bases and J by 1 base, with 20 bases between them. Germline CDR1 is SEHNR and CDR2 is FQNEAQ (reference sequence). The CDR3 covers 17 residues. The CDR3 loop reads CASSPGDRRLHNYGYTF. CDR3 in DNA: TGTGCCAGCAGCCCCGGTGACAGACGTTTGCATAACTATGGCTACACCTTC.

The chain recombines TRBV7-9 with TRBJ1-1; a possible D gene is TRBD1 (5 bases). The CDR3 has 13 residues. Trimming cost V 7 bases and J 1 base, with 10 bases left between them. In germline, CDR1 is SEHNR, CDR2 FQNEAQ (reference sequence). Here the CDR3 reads CASTLGGNTEAFF. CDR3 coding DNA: TGTGCCAGCACCCTCGGGGGGAACACTGAAGCTTTCTTT.

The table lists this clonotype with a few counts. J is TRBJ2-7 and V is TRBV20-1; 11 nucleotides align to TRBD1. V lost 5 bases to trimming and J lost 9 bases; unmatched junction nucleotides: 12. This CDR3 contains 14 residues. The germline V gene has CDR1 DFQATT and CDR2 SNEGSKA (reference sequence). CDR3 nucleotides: TGCAGTGCTCCCACGGGACAGGGGGTTCGTGGGCAGTACTTC. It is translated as CSAPTGQGVRGQYF.

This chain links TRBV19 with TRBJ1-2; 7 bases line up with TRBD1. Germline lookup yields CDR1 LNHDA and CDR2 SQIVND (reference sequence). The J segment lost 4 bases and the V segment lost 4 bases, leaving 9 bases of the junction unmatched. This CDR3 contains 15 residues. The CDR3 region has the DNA TGTGCCAGTAGTACCCCCACAGGGGAGTTCTATGGCTACACCTTC. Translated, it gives CASSTPTGEFYGYTF. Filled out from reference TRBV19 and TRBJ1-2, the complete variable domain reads DGGITQSPKYLFRKEGQNVTLSCEQNLNHDAMYWYRQDPGQGLRLIYYSQIVNDFQKGDIAEGYSVSREKKESFPLTVTSAQKNPTAFYLCASSTPTGEFYGYTFGSGTRLTVV.

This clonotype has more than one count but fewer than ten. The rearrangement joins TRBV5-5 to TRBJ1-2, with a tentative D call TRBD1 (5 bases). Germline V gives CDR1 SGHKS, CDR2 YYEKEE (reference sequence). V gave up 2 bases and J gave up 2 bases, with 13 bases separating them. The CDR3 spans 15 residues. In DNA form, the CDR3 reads TGTGCCAGCAGCTTTACCTGGGGGGACAACTATGGCTACACCTTC. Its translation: CASSFTWGDNYGYTF.

CDR3 residues: CAIRPPTPTF. CDR3 nucleotides: TGTGCCATCAGGCCACCAACCCCTACCTTC. This sequence joins TRBV10-3 and TRBJ1-2; D is ambiguous. This CDR3 has 10 residues. Deletions cut 6 bases from V and 14 bases from J, with 13 bases between. Germline assignment: CDR1 ENHRY and CDR2 SYGVKD.

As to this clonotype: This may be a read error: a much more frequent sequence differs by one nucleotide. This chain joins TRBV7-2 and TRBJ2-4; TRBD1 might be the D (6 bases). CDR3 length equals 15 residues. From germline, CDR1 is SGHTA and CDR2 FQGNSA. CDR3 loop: CPSSVFPGQENIQYF. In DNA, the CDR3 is TGTCCCAGCAGCGTATTTCCGGGACAAGAAAACATTCAGTACTTC.

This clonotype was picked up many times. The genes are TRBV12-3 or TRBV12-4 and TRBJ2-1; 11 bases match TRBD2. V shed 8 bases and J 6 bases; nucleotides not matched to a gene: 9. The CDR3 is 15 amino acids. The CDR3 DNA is TGTGCCAGCGGCAGGACTAGCGGGCTGCTCAATGAGCAGTTCTTC. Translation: CASGRTSGLLNEQFF.

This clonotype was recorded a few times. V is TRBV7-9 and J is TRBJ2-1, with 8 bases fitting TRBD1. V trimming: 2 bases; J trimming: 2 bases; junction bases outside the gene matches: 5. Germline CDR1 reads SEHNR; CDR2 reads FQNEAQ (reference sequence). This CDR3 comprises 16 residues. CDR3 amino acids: CASSLFGGQAYNEQFF. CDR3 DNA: TGTGCCAGCAGCTTATTTGGGGGACAGGCCTACAATGAGCAGTTCTTC.

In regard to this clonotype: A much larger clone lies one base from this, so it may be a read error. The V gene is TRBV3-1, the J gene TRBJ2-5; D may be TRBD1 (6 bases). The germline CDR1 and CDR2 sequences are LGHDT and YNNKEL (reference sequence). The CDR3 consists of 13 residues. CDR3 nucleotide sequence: TGTGCCAACAGCCAACAGGGACGGGAGACCCAGTACTTC. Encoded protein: CANSQQGRETQYF.

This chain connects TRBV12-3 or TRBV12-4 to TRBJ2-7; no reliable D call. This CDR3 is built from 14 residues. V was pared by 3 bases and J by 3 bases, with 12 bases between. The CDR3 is CASSFAGSRYEQYF. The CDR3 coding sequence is TGTGCCAGCAGTTTTGCCGGGTCACGCTACGAGCAGTACTTC.

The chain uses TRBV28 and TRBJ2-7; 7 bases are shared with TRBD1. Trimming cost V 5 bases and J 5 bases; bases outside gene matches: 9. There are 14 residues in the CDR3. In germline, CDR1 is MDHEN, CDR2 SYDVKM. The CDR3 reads CASSTTTGFHEQYV. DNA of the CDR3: TGTGCCAGCAGTACCACGACAGGGTTCCACGAGCAGTACGTC.